This T cell receptor beta chain was retrieved from a study of cytotoxic CD8 clonotypes in ibrutinib-treated CLL. The CDR3 is 15 residues long. Germline V gene data show CDR1 as SQVTM and CDR2 as ANQGSEA. The ends were cut back, 3 bases at V and 8 bases at J, with 22 bases in the middle. Remarks on this clone: The target antigen is unknown.

Produced via immunoSEQ multiplex PCR; TCRdb's table is partial and in-frame only. The data hold approximately 190,000 clones, with 70% to 75% observed a single time. Study-wide results and caveats: Public clonotypes showed up rarely, and on treatment they shrank or held steady.

This clonotype was sampled from a human donor with chronic lymphocytic leukemia. This material consisted of PBMCs, taken after 12 months of ibrutinib treatment. This chain links TRBV29-1 with TRBJ1-1; no clear D gene. The CDR3 region has the DNA TGCAGCGTTGACCCGCGGACTAGACCGACCCCCGAAGCTTTCTTT. This encodes CSVDPRTRPTPEAFF.